This T cell receptor beta chain was profiled in a study of blood T cell repertoires in COVID-19. Whole-study context: The samples span acute and convalescent COVID-19 from the United States, Italy and Spain. The analysed material was cDNA or gDNA that came from T cells, B-cell-depleted T cells, or PBMCs.

Original analysis: Estimated nucleated cell counts came from reference gene primer amplification. Method: immunoSEQ multiplex PCR; TCRdb's copy keeps in-frame clones and lacks some. D and trimming come from the DNA, and the V and J calls and clone size come from that table. The sample carries approximately 270,000 clones, roughly 89% recorded once. Germline CDR1 GTSNPN, CDR2 SVGIG (reference sequence). The CDR3 length is 14 residues. The ends lost 3 bases at V and 3 bases at J; junction bases unmatched: 2. Sequences were obtained from PBMCs or T cells enriched from blood (not recorded which). This TCR came from a woman in her sixties or seventies who had recovered from COVID-19. This chain uses TRBV30 with TRBJ1-4, with 9 bases lining up with TRBD1. CDR3 sequence: CAWSRTGANEKLFF. For the CDR3, the DNA is TGTGCCTGGAGCAGGACAGGGGCTAATGAAAAACTGTTTTTT.